Sequencing of this T cell receptor (beta chain) was carried out in a study of T cell clones after liver transplantation. On the study more broadly: A pre-transplant mixed lymphocyte reaction with TCRbeta sequencing defined graft-donor-reactive clones followed in post-transplant blood. HCV positivity affected three of eight recipients; the rest lacked autoimmune or viral indications. The study's findings and limits: Graft donor-reactive T cells possibly entered the graft instead of undergoing deletion.

In the case of this clone: What it binds is unknown.

Sequenced by immunoSEQ multiplex PCR; TCRdb stores in-frame clones only, minus some. The top ten clones hold about 2.7% of a sample with 55,000 to 75,000 clones, about 70% of them seen once. The germline V gene encodes CDR1 SGHRS and CDR2 YFSETQ. Trimming removed 0 bases at V and 5 bases at J, with 18 bases between. The CDR3 sequence is 18 residues long. Unstimulated PBMCs were sorted into CD3+CD4+ and CD3+CD8+ populations. The chain has TRBV5-1 and TRBJ1-6, with D uncertain. Sequenced material: CD4+ T cells from blood, taken at the roughly 15-month timepoint. This TCR was recovered from a human patient who received a liver transplant. A subset of T cells may come from the graft donor. The CDR3 DNA reads as TGCGCCAGCAGCTTGGAGCCGGTCGCAGTAGGGAATAATTCACCCCTCCACTTT. It encodes CASSLEPVAVGNNSPLHF.